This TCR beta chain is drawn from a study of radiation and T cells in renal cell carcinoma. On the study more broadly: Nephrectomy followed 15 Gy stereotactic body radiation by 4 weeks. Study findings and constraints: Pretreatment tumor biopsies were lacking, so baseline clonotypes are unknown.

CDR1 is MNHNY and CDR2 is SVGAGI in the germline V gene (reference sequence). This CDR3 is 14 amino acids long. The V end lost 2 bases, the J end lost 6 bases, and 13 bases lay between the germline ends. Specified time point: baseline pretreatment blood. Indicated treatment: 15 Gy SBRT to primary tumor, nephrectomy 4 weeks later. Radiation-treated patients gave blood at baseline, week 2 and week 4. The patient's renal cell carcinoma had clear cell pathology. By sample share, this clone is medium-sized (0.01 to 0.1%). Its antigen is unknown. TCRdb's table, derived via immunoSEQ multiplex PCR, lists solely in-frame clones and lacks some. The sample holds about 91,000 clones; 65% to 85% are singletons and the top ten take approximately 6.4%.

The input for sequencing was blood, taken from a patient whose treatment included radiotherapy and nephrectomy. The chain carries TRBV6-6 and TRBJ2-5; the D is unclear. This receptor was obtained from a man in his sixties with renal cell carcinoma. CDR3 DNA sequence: TGTGCCAGCAGTTACATAGGCCACTGGAAGACCCAGTACTTC. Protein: CASSYIGHWKTQYF.